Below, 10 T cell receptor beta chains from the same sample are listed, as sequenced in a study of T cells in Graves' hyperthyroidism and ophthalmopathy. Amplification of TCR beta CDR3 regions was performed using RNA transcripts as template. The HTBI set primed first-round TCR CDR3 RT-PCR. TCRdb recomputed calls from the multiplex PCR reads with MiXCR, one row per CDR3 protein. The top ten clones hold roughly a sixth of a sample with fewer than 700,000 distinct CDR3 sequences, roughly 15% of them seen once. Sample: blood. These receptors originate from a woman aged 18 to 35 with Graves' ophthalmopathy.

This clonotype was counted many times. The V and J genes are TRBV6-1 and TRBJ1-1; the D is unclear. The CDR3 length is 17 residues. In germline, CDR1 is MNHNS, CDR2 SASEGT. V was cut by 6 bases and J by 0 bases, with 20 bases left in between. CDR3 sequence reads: CASRSRSVGSMNTEAFF. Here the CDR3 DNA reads TGTGCCAGCAGATCGAGGAGTGTTGGTTCCATGAACACTGAAGCTTTCTTT.

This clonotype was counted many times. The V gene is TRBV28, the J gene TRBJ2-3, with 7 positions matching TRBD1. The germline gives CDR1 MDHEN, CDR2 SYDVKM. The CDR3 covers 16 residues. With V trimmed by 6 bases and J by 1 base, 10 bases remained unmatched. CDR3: CASSGKQGTRTDTQYF. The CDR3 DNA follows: TGTGCCAGCAGCGGAAAACAGGGGACCCGCACAGATACGCAGTATTTT.

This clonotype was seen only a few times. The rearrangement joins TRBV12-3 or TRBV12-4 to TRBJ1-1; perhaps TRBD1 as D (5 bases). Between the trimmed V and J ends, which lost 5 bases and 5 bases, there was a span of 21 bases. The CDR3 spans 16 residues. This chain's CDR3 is CASSLSGRRVDTEAFF. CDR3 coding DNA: TGTGCCAGCAGTCTCTCGGGACGGAGGGTTGATACTGAAGCTTTCTTT.

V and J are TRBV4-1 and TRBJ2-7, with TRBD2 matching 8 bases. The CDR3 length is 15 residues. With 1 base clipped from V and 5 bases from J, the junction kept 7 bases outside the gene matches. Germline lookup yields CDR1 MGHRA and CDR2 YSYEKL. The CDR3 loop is CASSQGPSGLDEQYF. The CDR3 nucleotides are TGCGCCAGCAGCCAAGGCCCTAGCGGGCTAGACGAGCAGTACTTC.

Here the CDR3 DNA reads TGTGCCAGTAGTATAGGGATAGGGGAACACGAGCAGTACTTC. Its translation: CASSIGIGEHEQYF. This chain connects TRBV19 to TRBJ2-7; D might be TRBD1 (5 bases). The ends were cut back, 1 base at V and 5 bases at J, with 12 bases in the middle. The CDR3 covers 14 residues. From germline, CDR1 is LNHDA and CDR2 SQIVND (reference sequence).

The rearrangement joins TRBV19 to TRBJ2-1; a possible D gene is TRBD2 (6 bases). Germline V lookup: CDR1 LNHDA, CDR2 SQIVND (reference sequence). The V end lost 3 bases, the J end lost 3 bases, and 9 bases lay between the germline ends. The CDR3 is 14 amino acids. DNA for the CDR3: TGTGCCAGTAGTATCCCGGGACTCTACAATGAGCAGTTCTTC. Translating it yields CASSIPGLYNEQFF.

The CDR3 reads CASSERGIYNQPQHF. CDR3 coding DNA: TGTGCCAGCAGTGAACGGGGGATCTACAATCAGCCCCAGCATTTT. The rearrangement links TRBV6-1 to TRBJ1-5, with D maybe TRBD1 (5 bases). The CDR3 consists of 15 residues. The V end lost 2 bases, the J end lost 3 bases, and 11 bases lay between the germline ends. Per germline, CDR1 MNHNS and CDR2 SASEGT.

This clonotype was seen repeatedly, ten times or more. CDR3 sequence (DNA): TGCAGCGTGGCAGACGCAACAGATACGCAGTATTTT. It specifies CSVADATDTQYF. The rearrangement links TRBV29-1 to TRBJ2-3; D uncertain. This CDR3 spans 12 amino acids. The V gene's germline CDR1 is SQVTM and CDR2 ANQGSEA. Trimming cost V 6 bases and J 3 bases, with 10 bases left between them.

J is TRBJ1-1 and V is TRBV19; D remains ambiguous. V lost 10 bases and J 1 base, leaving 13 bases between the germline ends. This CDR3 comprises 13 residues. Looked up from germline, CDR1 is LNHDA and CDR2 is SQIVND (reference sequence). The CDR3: CATLDPPNTEAFF. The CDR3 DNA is TGTGCCACCCTAGACCCGCCGAACACTGAAGCTTTCTTT.

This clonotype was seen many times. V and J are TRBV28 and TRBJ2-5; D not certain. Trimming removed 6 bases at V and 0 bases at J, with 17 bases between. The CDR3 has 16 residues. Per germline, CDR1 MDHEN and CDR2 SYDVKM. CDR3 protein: CASRNTMDIYQETQYF. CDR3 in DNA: TGTGCCAGCAGGAATACTATGGATATTTACCAAGAGACCCAGTACTTC.